The T cell receptor beta chain under discussion was sequenced for a study of OX40 agonist ivuxolimab in advanced cancers. For the study at large: The dose-escalation cohort was approximately 81% male, with a mean age of around 60 years, ranging about 23 to 79.

As regards this clone: Its antigen remains unidentified.

The CDR3 spans 12 residues. Germline lookup yields CDR1 ENHRY and CDR2 SYGVKD. The ends were cut back, 0 bases at V and 2 bases at J, with 1 base in the middle. Produced via immunoSEQ multiplex PCR; TCRdb's table is partial and in-frame only. The table has tens of thousands of clones, 90% seen once. General study findings and limits: Low clonal expansion, among the lowest seen, marked partial responders at 0.1-3.0 mg/kg. By week 6 at 0.1 to 3.0 mg/kg, blood CD4+ and CD8+ T cells had expanded clonally.

The clonotype originates from an adult with an advanced solid tumor such as melanoma, head and neck, liver or kidney cancer. Sequenced here: CD4+ or CD8+ T cells sorted from blood, sampled in a trial of the OX40 agonist ivuxolimab. This rearrangement joins TRBV10-3 to TRBJ2-5; no firm D call. This chain's CDR3 is CAISESQETQYF. The CDR3 DNA sequence: TGTGCCATCAGTGAGTCTCAAGAGACCCAGTACTTC.